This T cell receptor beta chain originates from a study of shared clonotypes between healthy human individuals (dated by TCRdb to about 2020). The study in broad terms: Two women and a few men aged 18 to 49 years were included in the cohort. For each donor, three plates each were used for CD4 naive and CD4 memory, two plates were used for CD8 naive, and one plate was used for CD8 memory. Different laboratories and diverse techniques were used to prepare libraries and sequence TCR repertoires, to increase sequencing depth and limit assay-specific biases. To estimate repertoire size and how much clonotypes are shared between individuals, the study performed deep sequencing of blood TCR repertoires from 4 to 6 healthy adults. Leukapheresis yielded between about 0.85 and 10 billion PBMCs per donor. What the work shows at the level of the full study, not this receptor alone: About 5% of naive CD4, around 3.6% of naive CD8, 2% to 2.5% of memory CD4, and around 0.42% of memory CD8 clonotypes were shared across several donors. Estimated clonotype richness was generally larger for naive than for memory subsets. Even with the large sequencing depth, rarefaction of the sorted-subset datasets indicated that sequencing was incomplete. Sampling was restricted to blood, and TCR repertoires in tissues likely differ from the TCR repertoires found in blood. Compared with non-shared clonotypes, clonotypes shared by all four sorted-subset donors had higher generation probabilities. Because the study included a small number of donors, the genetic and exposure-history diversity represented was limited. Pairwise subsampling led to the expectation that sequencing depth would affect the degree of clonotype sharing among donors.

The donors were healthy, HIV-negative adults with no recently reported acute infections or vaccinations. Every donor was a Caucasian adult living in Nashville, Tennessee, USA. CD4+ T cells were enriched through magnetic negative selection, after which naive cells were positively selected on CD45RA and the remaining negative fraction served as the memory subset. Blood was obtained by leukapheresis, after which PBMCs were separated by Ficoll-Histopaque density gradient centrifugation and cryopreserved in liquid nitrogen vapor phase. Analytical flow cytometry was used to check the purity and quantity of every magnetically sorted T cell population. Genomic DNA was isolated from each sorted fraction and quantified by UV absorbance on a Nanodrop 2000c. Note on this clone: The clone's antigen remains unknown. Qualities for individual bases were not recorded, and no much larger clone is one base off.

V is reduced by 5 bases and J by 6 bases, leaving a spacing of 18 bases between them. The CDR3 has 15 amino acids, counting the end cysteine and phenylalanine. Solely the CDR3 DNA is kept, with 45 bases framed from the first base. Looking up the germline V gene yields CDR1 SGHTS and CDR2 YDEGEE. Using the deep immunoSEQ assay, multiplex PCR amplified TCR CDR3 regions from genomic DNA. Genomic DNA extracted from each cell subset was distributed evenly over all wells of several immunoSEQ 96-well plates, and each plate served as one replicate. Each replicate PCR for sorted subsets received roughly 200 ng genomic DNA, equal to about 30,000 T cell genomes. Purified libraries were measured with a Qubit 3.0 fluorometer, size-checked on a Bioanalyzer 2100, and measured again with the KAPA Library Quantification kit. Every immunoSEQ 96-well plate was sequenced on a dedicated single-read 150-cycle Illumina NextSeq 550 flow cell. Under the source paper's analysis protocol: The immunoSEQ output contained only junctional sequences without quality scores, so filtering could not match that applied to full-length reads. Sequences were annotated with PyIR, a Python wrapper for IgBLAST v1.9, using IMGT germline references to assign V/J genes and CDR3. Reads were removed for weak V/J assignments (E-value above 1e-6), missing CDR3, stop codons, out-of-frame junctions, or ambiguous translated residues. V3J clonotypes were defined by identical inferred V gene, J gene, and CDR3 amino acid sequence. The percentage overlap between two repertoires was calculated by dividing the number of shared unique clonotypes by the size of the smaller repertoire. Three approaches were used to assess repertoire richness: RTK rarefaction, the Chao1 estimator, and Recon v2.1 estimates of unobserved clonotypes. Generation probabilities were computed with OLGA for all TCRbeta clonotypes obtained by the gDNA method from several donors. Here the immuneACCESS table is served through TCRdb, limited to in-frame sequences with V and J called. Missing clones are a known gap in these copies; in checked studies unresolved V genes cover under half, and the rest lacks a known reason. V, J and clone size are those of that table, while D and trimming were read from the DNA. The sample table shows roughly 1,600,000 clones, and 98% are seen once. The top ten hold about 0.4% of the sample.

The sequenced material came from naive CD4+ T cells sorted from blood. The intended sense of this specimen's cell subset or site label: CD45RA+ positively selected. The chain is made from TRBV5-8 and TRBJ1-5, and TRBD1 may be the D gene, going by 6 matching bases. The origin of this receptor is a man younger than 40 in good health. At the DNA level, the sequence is TGTGCCAGCAGTCCGGTAGGGGGGGCGGTTCAGCCCCAGCATTTT. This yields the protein CASSPVGGAVQPQHF.